Detailed here is one T cell receptor (beta chain). In this sample, this clonotype turned up many times. Its antigen is unknown. No per-base quality is available; no much larger clone lies one base away. These data belong to a study of regulatory T cells in long-lasting Graves disease (dated by TCRdb to about 2021). The study in broad terms: Newly diagnosed Graves' disease patients had taken antithyroid drugs for less than 3 months. Persistent Graves' disease patients were compared with newly diagnosed Graves' disease patients by peripheral blood TCR sequencing and RNA sequencing. The study was conducted in China and was registered as a clinical trial. TCR sequencing covered about 13 persistent and approximately 20 newly diagnosed Graves' disease patients, approximately 33 samples in total. Overall study results and their limits: Only peripheral blood was studied, because thyroid tissue, the primary lesion, was inaccessible. Patients with persistent disease shared more public clonotypes (about 2,700) than newly diagnosed patients did (about 970). Only the TCR beta chain was sequenced and analyzed. Persistent Graves' disease patients showed lower TCR Shannon entropy and fewer highly expanded clones than newly diagnosed patients, suggesting clonal expansion. Persistent disease showed preferential use of TRBV28, TRBJ1-2 and TRBJ2-5, whereas newly diagnosed disease favored TRBV20-1 and TRBJ2-1. As a limitation, the authors acknowledged that the small sample size may reduce accuracy.

Preparation of the library involved multiplex PCR. Sequenced on an Illumina HiSeq 4000. To build TCR beta libraries, CDR3 regions were amplified by Arm-PCR using iRepertoire HTBI primers. Before sequencing, the PCR products underwent gel purification. From the authors' description of their analysis: A total of around 59 TRBV and 14 TRBJ segments were identified across samples and were used for gene usage analysis of CDR3 amino acid clonotypes. Filtered high-quality paired reads were merged into contigs using COPE and FqMerger. BLAST was used to align contigs to IMGT TRBV, TRBD and TRBJ reference genes, with CDR3 defined following IMGT. Any clonotype with a frequency above 0.1% was classified as a highly expanded clone. Repertoire diversity was measured by Shannon entropy, and V-J evenness by the Gini coefficient. Clonotypes shared by more than one individual were considered public. In TCRdb, the public reads were trimmed at Q25 with fastp and aligned with MiXCR, with productive beta chains retained. Identical CDR3 protein sequences are pooled into one entry, listed with their most common genes and DNA. These V and J calls rely on TCRdb rather than the paper's analysis. Across this sample there are about 540,000 distinct CDR3 sequences, with approximately 13% seen only once. Approximately 9.3% of the sample belongs to the ten largest clones.

The intended sense of this specimen's time point label: newly diagnosed GD, antithyroid drugs for less than 3 months. For both TCR sequencing and RNA sequencing, RNA was extracted from PBMCs using TRIzol. Graves' disease was diagnosed according to American Thyroid Association guidelines. Patients were recruited from an endocrinology department in Xi'an, China. Each patient gave about 10 milliliters of peripheral blood, collected in an EDTA anticoagulant tube. Ficoll Paque Plus density gradient separation was used to isolate PBMCs, and no additional T cell sorting was done. An Agilent 2100 Bioanalyzer and agarose gel were used to check RNA quality, while a NanoDrop 2000 measured RNA concentration. Its CDR3 holds 16 amino acids, cysteine through phenylalanine. CDR3 DNA is the only sequence kept; it has 48 bases, read in frame from the first base. The germline V gene supplies CDR1 KGHDR and CDR2 SFDVKD. V drops 1 base and J drops 2 bases, leaving 13 bases in between.

These data are also associated with another study on T cells in Graves' hyperthyroidism and ophthalmopathy. As that second paper reports: Stable Graves' hyperthyroidism was defined as no progression to ophthalmopathy during 18 months of follow-up. Hyperthyroidism patients were newly diagnosed, with disease duration under 2 months, and aged 18 to 65 years. Any patient with an uncontrolled infection, another autoimmune disease, pregnancy or lactation was excluded. Diagnoses were based on clinical symptoms, serum thyroxine and TRAb, thyroid ultrasound and orbital computed tomography. The TCR CDR3 was subjected to a first round of RT-PCR using the HTBI primer set and the Qiagen OneStep RT-PCR kit. Most expanded thyroid clonotypes (frequency above 0.001) were also detected in blood, a finding suggesting that blood repertoires may reflect thyroid immune responses. A 13 V-J signature model separated ophthalmopathy from stable hyperthyroidism, with roughly 88% sensitivity and 81.08% specificity in cross-validation and 80%/75% in testing. During validation, the model predicted progression to ophthalmopathy a median of roughly 7.1 months ahead of onset, with almost 71% sensitivity and almost 75% specificity. TCR V-J signatures able to tell the groups apart were searched for in a discovery cohort of around 95 patients, of whom 43 had Graves' ophthalmopathy and 57 had stable Graves' hyperthyroidism. Prospective prediction of ophthalmopathy was tested in an independent validation cohort of approximately 18 hyperthyroidism patients and some 17 patients who later progressed to ophthalmopathy. The 90 to 100 discovery patients were randomly divided into training and test sets at a 7:3 ratio. The study also compared thyroid tissue and blood T-cell repertoires from about 6 Graves' hyperthyroidism patients. After blood sampling, hyperthyroidism patients were treated with methimazole at a starting dose of 30 mg daily, and ophthalmopathy patients were treated with high-dose intravenous methylprednisolone. Libraries were constructed in a second round of multiplex PCR, after which size selection and purification were performed. Libraries were sequenced paired-end with 100 bp reads on an Illumina HiSeq2000. Raw data were processed with SOAPnuke, discarding reads with adapters, uncalled bases, mean Phred below 15, or no exact constant-primer or identifier match. COPE v1.2.5 was used to merge the high-quality paired reads, and each unique nucleotide sequence was defined as a clonotype. MiTCR v1.1 was used to align the clonotypes against IMGT TRBV, TRBD and TRBJ reference segments. Only V-J combinations with frequency above 0.0001, covering about 99% of repertoires, were analysed. A TCS score was defined as the ratio between F50 (clonal expansion) and ExV (chaos), using BLOSUM62-based TCRdist between CDR3 peptides within each V-J. Welch's t-statistics and random forest reduced roughly 500 V-J features to 10 to 15, which were used in a naive Bayes classifier (R e1071). No statistical method was used to fix the sample size in advance, and group allocation was not hidden from the investigators. The paper reports TCR Vbeta CDR3 sequencing of more than 120 peripheral blood samples: approximately 41 ophthalmopathy, roughly 80 hyperthyroidism and around 17 progressor patients.

The clonotype originates from a man aged 30 to 39 with Graves disease. Donor details come from another sample of the same person, matched by shared clones. This specimen was peripheral blood mononuclear cells (PBMCs), taken at new diagnosis, from a patient treated with antithyroid drugs. Recombination linked TRBV24-1 to TRBJ2-5; the D gene is perhaps TRBD2, on 5 matching bases. The DNA sequence is given as TGTGCCACCAGTGATTTTGGGTTGGCGGGTCAAGAGACCCAGTACTTC. Its amino acids are CATSDFGLAGQETQYF.